This T cell receptor beta chain was recovered during a study of patients and donors after allogeneic stem cell transplantation (dated by TCRdb to the early 2020s). V ends up 5 bases short and J 0 bases short, with an unmatched junction base count of 15. Reading from cysteine to phenylalanine, the CDR3 counts 18 amino acids. The only DNA kept is the CDR3, 54 bases in frame from the first base. Libraries were made using RT-PCR. TCRdb names NextSeq 550 as the instrument used. Using fastp trimming at Q25 and MiXCR clonotype assembly, TCRdb reanalyzed the public sequencing data and kept in-frame beta chains. Merged by CDR3 protein, the rows form single entries marked with the most common genes and DNA. Within this sample are approximately 200,000 distinct CDR3 sequences, with less than 50% of them counted one time only. The top ten hold about 9.9% of the sample. Remarks on this clonotype: Its antigen remains undetermined. No much larger clonotype is one base removed from it; base qualities were not supplied.

The chain uses TRBV12-3 or TRBV12-4 and TRBJ2-5, and TRBD1 matches 7 of the central bases. Material for sequencing was blood, either unsorted or a sorted T cell fraction (not recorded which). The sequence was collected from a human donor who was either an allogeneic HSCT recipient or a stem cell or donor lymphocyte infusion donor (not recorded which). It is not recorded whose cells these are; they may come from a transplant donor. The nucleotide sequence is given as TGTGCCAGCAGTCCAGGGGCAGGGGGAACTCTGTACCAAGAGACCCAGTACTTC. It codes for CASSPGAGGTLYQETQYF.